The TCR beta chain under discussion was sequenced for a study of shared clonotypes between healthy human individuals. Study observations and caveats: Tissues were not sampled, only blood, and their repertoires likely differ.

The CDR3 is 19 residues long. V dropped 4 bases and J dropped 3; count of bases not matched to a gene: 20. Per germline, CDR1 SGHVS and CDR2 FNYEAQ. Cells designated naive CD8 were CD45RO-negative and were positively selected for CCR7, with terminally differentiated effector memory CD45RA+ cells excluded. Per sorted-subset replicate PCR, input was approximately 180 ng DNA, representing about 29,000 T cell genomes. Profiled with immunoSEQ multiplex PCR; TCRdb holds only in-frame clones, not every one. The sample contains over 750,000 clones, approximately 96% of which appear only once. On this clone itself: Antigen specificity is unknown.

This chain links TRBV7-6 with TRBJ1-1, with 7 bases that match TRBD1. The sequence was collected from a man aged 30 to 39 in good health. The sample taken for sequencing was naive CD8+ T cells sorted from blood. The CDR3 DNA reads as TGTGCCAGCAGCTCACAACGGGGGACAGCTCGAAAACTAGACACTGAAGCTTTCTTT. Protein sequence: CASSSQRGTARKLDTEAFF.